This TCR beta chain was recovered during a study of T cells after yellow fever vaccination. Trimming removed 0 bases from V and 0 bases from J, with 9 bases in between. Looked up from germline, CDR1 is SGHVS and CDR2 is FQNEAQ. This CDR3 is 16 amino acids long. MiXCR was run by TCRdb on the 5' RACE reads, yielding one entry per CDR3 protein. The top ten hold 15% of the sample, which has 300,000 to 400,000 distinct CDR3 sequences, about 6% seen once. The input for sequencing was PBMCs, taken 5 days after the yellow fever booster vaccination. This clonotype was sampled from a young man who received the YFV17D yellow fever vaccine. The chain couples TRBV7-8 to TRBJ1-5; D ambiguous. CDR3 in DNA: TGTGCCAGCAGCTTAGCGGACGGAAATAGCAATCAGCCCCAGCATTTT. Amino acids: CASSLADGNSNQPQHF.